This T cell receptor beta chain originates from a study of blood T cell repertoires in COVID-19. Whole-study context: The analysed material was cDNA or gDNA that came from T cells, B-cell-depleted T cells, or PBMCs.

The study recruited people aged roughly 18 to 100 years across approximately 23 US areas. Which cohort a participant joined came from the clinical history participants gave. Two negative PCRs, clearance, or symptom resolution characterized the recovered Cohort 3 donors. Profiled with immunoSEQ multiplex PCR; TCRdb holds only in-frame clones, not every one. The repertoire holds some 170,000 clones, with over 75% as singletons. CDR1 and CDR2 (germline): SGDLS, YYNGEE. V shed 1 base and J shed 1 base, with 11 bases lying between them. This CDR3 comprises 16 residues. Sequenced material: PBMCs or T cells enriched from blood (not recorded which). The gene calls are TRBV9 and TRBJ2-2; maybe TRBD2 (5 bases). The sequence was obtained from a man between 35 and 55 years old who had recovered from COVID-19. This CDR3 reads CASSVYTGKNTGELFF. In DNA, the CDR3 is TGTGCCAGCAGCGTATACACGGGGAAGAACACCGGGGAGCTGTTTTTT.